The source of this T cell receptor (beta chain) is a study of T-cell memory formation after mild COVID-19. Study-wide points: Those CD4+ clones that contracted were mainly in CM and EM (CD8+ ones in EMRA). Clones shrinking between day 15 and 85 showed a balanced CD4/CD8 split, and those that grew later tilted toward CD4+.

CDR1 and CDR2 (germline): SQVTM, ANQGSEA. The CDR3 totals 14 residues. V lost 1 base, J lost 1 base, and 5 bases lay in between. Constant-segment primers served in 5'RACE that generated TCR alpha and TCR beta cDNA libraries bearing sample barcodes and UMIs. Each CDR3 protein is one row after TCRdb ran MiXCR on the 5' RACE reads. The sample holds about 400,000 distinct CDR3 sequences, 23% seen once. Comment on this clonotype: The antigen is undetermined.

Source material: PBMCs or a T cell subset sorted from them (not recorded which). The chain uses TRBV29-1 and TRBJ2-6, with D hard to call. The source of this sequence is an adult woman who had mild COVID-19 (a few samples of this study predate the infection). Cell type and time point are not known. The CDR3 spells CSVEAVSGANVLTF. The CDR3 DNA is TGCAGCGTTGAAGCTGTGTCTGGGGCCAACGTCCTGACTTTC.